The 19 T cell receptor beta chains presented below share a single source sample, sequenced in a study of post-analysis software for immune sequencing data. Regarding the study as a whole: With TRBV5-6, TRBV5-1 and TRBV20-1 included, several TRBV segments were more frequent in patients than in controls.

Sequencing libraries made from TCR beta cDNA carried unique molecular identifiers. TCRdb independently ran MiXCR on the PCR reads; one entry per CDR3 protein. Among about 810,000 distinct CDR3 sequences listed, roughly half were seen once. Their specific antigens are unknown. Sequenced sample: blood. These receptors were collected from a girl between 10 and 17 years old with multiple sclerosis.

The sample holds a few counts of this clonotype. CDR3 nucleotides: TGTGCCAGCAGTTTGATAAGAGGGGGTTACGAGCAGTACTTC. Its protein is CASSLIRGGYEQYF. This chain joins TRBV6-6 and TRBJ2-7; weak D call: TRBD1 (6 bases). Germline loops: CDR1 MNHNY, CDR2 SVGAGI (reference sequence). The CDR3 has 14 residues. V shed 4 bases and J shed 4 bases, with 14 bases lying between them.

The gene calls are TRBV19 and TRBJ1-5; no clear D. The CDR3 extends over 12 amino acids. The germline gives CDR1 LNHDA, CDR2 SQIVND (reference sequence). V was trimmed by 9 bases and J by 6 bases, leaving 12 bases between them. The CDR3 here is CASARGPQPQHF. The CDR3 DNA reads TGTGCCAGCGCCCGAGGCCCTCAGCCCCAGCATTTT.

The V and J genes are TRBV29-1 and TRBJ2-1, with no clear D. This CDR3 is 12 amino acids long. CDR1 and CDR2 from the germline V gene are SQVTM and ANQGSEA. V was clipped by 4 bases and J by 10 bases, with 14 bases between them. The CDR3 reads CSVGFGSYEQFF. The DNA for the CDR3 is TGCAGCGTTGGCTTCGGATCCTACGAGCAGTTCTTC.

The chain joins TRBV4-1 to TRBJ2-7; 8 nucleotides align to TRBD1. V was pared by 0 bases and J by 1 base, with 5 bases of the junction left unmatched. The CDR3 is made up of 16 amino acids. CDR1 MGHRA and CDR2 YSYEKL come from the germline V gene. The DNA of the CDR3 is TGCGCCAGCAGCCAAGATAGAGGACAGGGTTCCTACGAGCAGTACTTC. Translating it yields CASSQDRGQGSYEQYF.

This clonotype occurred a few times. This chain connects TRBV18 to TRBJ2-1; 11 positions agree with TRBD2. The CDR3 runs to 18 residues. Germline V gene data show CDR1 as KGHSH and CDR2 as LQKENI. With V trimmed by 2 bases and J by 0 bases, 6 bases remained unmatched. The CDR3 DNA sequence: TGTGCCAGCTCACCAGAGGGACTAGCGGTGAGCTCCTACAATGAGCAGTTCTTC. Its translation is CASSPEGLAVSSYNEQFF.

The V gene is TRBV29-1, the J gene TRBJ1-1; 9 bases match TRBD1. Germline V gives CDR1 SQVTM, CDR2 ANQGSEA. The CDR3 runs 12 residues. The junction had 4 bases not matched to a gene; V was cut back by 5 bases and J by 6 bases. The CDR3 protein is CSVQGDRAEAFF. CDR3 DNA: TGCAGCGTTCAGGGGGACAGGGCTGAAGCTTTCTTT.

There are a few counts of this clonotype. V gene TRBV7-9 combines with J gene TRBJ2-1; possibly TRBD1 for D (5 bases). The last part of the DNA fits TRBJ2-7 better; the J call may be wrong. The germline V gene encodes CDR1 SEHNR and CDR2 FQNEAQ (reference sequence). This CDR3 comprises 15 residues. CDR3 residues: CASSLKGNSYNEQYF. CDR3 DNA sequence: TGTGCCAGCAGCCTAAAGGGGAACTCCTACAATGAGCAGTACTTC.

This clonotype was seen a few times. The genes are TRBV15 and TRBJ2-6; D is possibly TRBD2 (5 bases). The CDR3 loop spans 18 amino acids. Trimming cost V 2 bases and J 0 bases, with 14 bases left between them. CDR1 is LNHNV and CDR2 is YYDKDF in the germline V gene (reference sequence). For the CDR3, the DNA is TGTGCCACCAGCAGAAGAACGGACTCATACTCTGGGGCCAACGTCCTGACTTTC. Its protein is CATSRRTDSYSGANVLTF.

This clonotype was observed a handful of times. CDR3 in DNA: TGCAGCGTTGAGGGTACCTACAATGAGCAGTTCTTC. Translated, it gives CSVEGTYNEQFF. This rearrangement joins TRBV29-1 to TRBJ2-1; no clear D gene. Germline assignment: CDR1 SQVTM and CDR2 ANQGSEA. The CDR3 is 12 residues long. V dropped 3 bases and J dropped 2 bases, with 5 bases sitting between them.

This clonotype was detected only a few times. The chain employs TRBV20-1 and TRBJ2-4; maybe TRBD1 (5 bases). CDR1 DFQATT and CDR2 SNEGSKA come from the germline V gene (reference sequence). This CDR3 is 13 amino acids long. V was cut by 5 bases and J by 3 bases, with 11 bases left in between. The chain's CDR3 is CSAEDRVKNIQYF. The CDR3 bases are TGCAGTGCTGAAGACAGAGTCAAAAACATTCAGTACTTC.

The genes are TRBV3-1 and TRBJ2-3; maybe TRBD2 (5 bases). This CDR3 spans 17 amino acids. V dropped 4 bases and J dropped 2 bases, with 19 bases sitting between them. In germline, CDR1 is LGHDT, CDR2 YNNKEL (reference sequence). CDR3 amino acids: CASSLQKGAAYTDTQYF. The DNA for the CDR3 is TGTGCCAGCAGCCTACAAAAAGGAGCGGCTTACACAGATACGCAGTATTTT.

This chain joins TRBV5-1 and TRBJ2-5; 7 bases agree with TRBD1. Trimming at V came to 7 bases and at J to 5 bases, leaving 11 bases not matched to a gene. The CDR3 runs to 14 residues. CDR1 is SGHRS, CDR2 YFSETQ, per germline. CDR3 DNA: TGCGCCAGCGGTCCGACAGGGATGGGTGAGACCCAGTACTTC. Its protein is CASGPTGMGETQYF. Complete variable domain (other parts from reference TRBV5-1 and TRBJ2-5): KAGVTQTPRYLIKTRGQQVTLSCSPISGHRSVSWYQQTPGQGLQFLFEYFSETQRNKGNFPGRFSGRQFSNSRSEMNVSTLELGDSALYLCASGPTGMGETQYFGPGTRLLVL.

The chain couples TRBV7-6 to TRBJ2-2; 10 bases agree with TRBD2. CDR3 size: 16 residues. Per germline, CDR1 SGHVS and CDR2 FNYEAQ. V lost 6 bases and J lost 5; bases outside the gene matches: 9. The CDR3 coding sequence is TGTGCCAGCAGTTCCGGATTAGCGGGAGGTACCGGGGAGCTGTTTTTT. Its translation is CASSSGLAGGTGELFF.

V and J are TRBV5-1 and TRBJ2-1; the match to TRBD2 covers 10 bases. Germline lookup yields CDR1 SGHRS and CDR2 YFSETQ. Trimming at V came to 2 bases and at J to 7 bases, leaving 9 bases not matched to a gene. This CDR3 spans 16 amino acids. The CDR3 DNA reads as TGCGCCAGCAGCTTTGTGCAACTAGCGGGATCAAATGAGCAGTTCTTC. As protein: CASSFVQLAGSNEQFF.

This clonotype was observed a few times. This chain connects TRBV25-1 to TRBJ2-7; TRBD1 aligns across 7 bases. The CDR3 runs 13 residues. J lost 4 bases, V lost 8 bases, and 8 bases had no gene match. Germline V gene data show CDR1 as MGHDK and CDR2 as SYGVNS. Written as DNA, the CDR3 is TGTGCCAGCCGAGACAGGGTCCGTTACGAGCAGTACTTC. Its protein is CASRDRVRYEQYF.

This clonotype showed up just once. The chain uses TRBV6-2 or TRBV6-3 and TRBJ2-6; D possibly matches TRBD1 or TRBD2 (6 bases each). The CDR3 has 16 residues. The V gene lost 2 bases and the J gene lost 4 bases, with 12 bases spanning the gap. CDR1 and CDR2 (germline): MNHEY, SVGEGT. The CDR3 sequence is CASSYAGDSGANVLTF. DNA of the CDR3: TGTGCCAGCAGTTACGCAGGGGACTCGGGGGCCAACGTCCTGACTTTC.

The chain employs TRBV6-6 and TRBJ2-1, with 7 bases that match TRBD2. In germline, CDR1 is MNHNY, CDR2 SVGAGI (reference sequence). The V and J ends lost 5 bases and 6 bases, in that order; junction bases with no gene match: 4. This CDR3 region has 13 residues. The CDR3 reads CASSTGTTNEQFF. The CDR3 bases are TGTGCCAGCAGTACTGGGACTACCAATGAGCAGTTCTTC.

This clonotype was counted a single time. The chain joins TRBV6-1 to TRBJ2-5; D is ambiguous. The CDR3 has 13 residues. Trimming took 2 bases from V and 6 from J, leaving 10 bases between them. Germline CDR1 reads MNHNS; CDR2 reads SASEGT. The DNA of the CDR3 is TGTGCCAGCAGTGAATTGGTGGAGCAGACCCAGTACTTC. This sequence encodes CASSELVEQTQYF.

This clonotype was picked up a small number of times. J is TRBJ2-4 and V is TRBV6-1, with no clear D. Germline lookup yields CDR1 MNHNS and CDR2 SASEGT. The ends were cut back, 7 bases at V and 0 bases at J, with 10 bases in the middle. CDR3 length: 14 amino acids. The CDR3, as DNA: TGTGCCAGCAATTCGAGAGGAGCCAAAAACATTCAGTACTTC. It is translated as CASNSRGAKNIQYF.